The TCR beta chain under discussion was sequenced for a study of T cell clones after liver transplantation. Study observations and caveats: Rather than being deleted, graft donor-reactive T cells may have moved into the graft.

CDR1 and CDR2 (germline): SGHTS, YDEGEE. V gave up 4 bases and J gave up 0 bases; unmatched junction bases: 11. The CDR3 covers 17 residues. Sequencing was performed with immunoSEQ multiplex PCR; in TCRdb, only in-frame clones are kept and a portion is missing. The sample lists more than 70,000 clones; less than 90% were seen once. Of note for this clone: As yet, its antigen is unknown.

The material sequenced was CD4+ T cells from blood, taken at the 22-month timepoint. The chain uses TRBV5-8 and TRBJ2-7; 9 nucleotides align to TRBD1. The TCR originated in a human patient who received a liver transplant. These T cells may partly come from the graft donor. DNA for the CDR3: TGTGCCAGCAGCAAACTGGGGACAGGGCCCCGCTCCTACGAGCAGTACTTC. Translated, it gives CASSKLGTGPRSYEQYF.